This T cell receptor beta chain was documented in a study of shared clonotypes between healthy human individuals. Study-level background: Each donor's CD8 memory used one plate, CD8 naive two, each CD4 subset three. General observations from the study: Naive subsets usually exceeded memory subsets in estimated richness.

CDR1 and CDR2 from the germline V gene are LNHDA and SQIVND (reference sequence). V lost 10 bases and J 0 bases, leaving 15 bases between the germline ends. The CDR3 consists of 14 residues. Here immunoSEQ multiplex PCR was the method, and the copy in TCRdb shows in-frame clones only, minus some. The sample has about 2.5 million clones; 85% to 95% are singletons. Comments on this clone: Its antigen is as yet unknown.

Naive CD4+ cells were CD45RA-selected; the remaining cells were memory. The sample consisted of naive CD4+ T cells from PBMCs. Indicated subset: CD45RA+ positively selected. The TCR sequence derives from a man between 18 and 35 years old in good health. Some clones in this sample may be carry-over from other donors' samples. The chain uses TRBV19 and TRBJ1-2; D is uncertain. Written as DNA, the CDR3 is TGTGCCACCCGGCAGACGCGAGCTAACTATGGCTACACCTTC. Residues: CATRQTRANYGYTF. Drawing the rest from reference TRBV19 and TRBJ1-2, the complete variable domain is DGGITQSPKYLFRKEGQNVTLSCEQNLNHDAMYWYRQDPGQGLRLIYYSQIVNDFQKGDIAEGYSVSREKKESFPLTVTSAQKNPTAFYLCATRQTRANYGYTFGSGTRLTVV.